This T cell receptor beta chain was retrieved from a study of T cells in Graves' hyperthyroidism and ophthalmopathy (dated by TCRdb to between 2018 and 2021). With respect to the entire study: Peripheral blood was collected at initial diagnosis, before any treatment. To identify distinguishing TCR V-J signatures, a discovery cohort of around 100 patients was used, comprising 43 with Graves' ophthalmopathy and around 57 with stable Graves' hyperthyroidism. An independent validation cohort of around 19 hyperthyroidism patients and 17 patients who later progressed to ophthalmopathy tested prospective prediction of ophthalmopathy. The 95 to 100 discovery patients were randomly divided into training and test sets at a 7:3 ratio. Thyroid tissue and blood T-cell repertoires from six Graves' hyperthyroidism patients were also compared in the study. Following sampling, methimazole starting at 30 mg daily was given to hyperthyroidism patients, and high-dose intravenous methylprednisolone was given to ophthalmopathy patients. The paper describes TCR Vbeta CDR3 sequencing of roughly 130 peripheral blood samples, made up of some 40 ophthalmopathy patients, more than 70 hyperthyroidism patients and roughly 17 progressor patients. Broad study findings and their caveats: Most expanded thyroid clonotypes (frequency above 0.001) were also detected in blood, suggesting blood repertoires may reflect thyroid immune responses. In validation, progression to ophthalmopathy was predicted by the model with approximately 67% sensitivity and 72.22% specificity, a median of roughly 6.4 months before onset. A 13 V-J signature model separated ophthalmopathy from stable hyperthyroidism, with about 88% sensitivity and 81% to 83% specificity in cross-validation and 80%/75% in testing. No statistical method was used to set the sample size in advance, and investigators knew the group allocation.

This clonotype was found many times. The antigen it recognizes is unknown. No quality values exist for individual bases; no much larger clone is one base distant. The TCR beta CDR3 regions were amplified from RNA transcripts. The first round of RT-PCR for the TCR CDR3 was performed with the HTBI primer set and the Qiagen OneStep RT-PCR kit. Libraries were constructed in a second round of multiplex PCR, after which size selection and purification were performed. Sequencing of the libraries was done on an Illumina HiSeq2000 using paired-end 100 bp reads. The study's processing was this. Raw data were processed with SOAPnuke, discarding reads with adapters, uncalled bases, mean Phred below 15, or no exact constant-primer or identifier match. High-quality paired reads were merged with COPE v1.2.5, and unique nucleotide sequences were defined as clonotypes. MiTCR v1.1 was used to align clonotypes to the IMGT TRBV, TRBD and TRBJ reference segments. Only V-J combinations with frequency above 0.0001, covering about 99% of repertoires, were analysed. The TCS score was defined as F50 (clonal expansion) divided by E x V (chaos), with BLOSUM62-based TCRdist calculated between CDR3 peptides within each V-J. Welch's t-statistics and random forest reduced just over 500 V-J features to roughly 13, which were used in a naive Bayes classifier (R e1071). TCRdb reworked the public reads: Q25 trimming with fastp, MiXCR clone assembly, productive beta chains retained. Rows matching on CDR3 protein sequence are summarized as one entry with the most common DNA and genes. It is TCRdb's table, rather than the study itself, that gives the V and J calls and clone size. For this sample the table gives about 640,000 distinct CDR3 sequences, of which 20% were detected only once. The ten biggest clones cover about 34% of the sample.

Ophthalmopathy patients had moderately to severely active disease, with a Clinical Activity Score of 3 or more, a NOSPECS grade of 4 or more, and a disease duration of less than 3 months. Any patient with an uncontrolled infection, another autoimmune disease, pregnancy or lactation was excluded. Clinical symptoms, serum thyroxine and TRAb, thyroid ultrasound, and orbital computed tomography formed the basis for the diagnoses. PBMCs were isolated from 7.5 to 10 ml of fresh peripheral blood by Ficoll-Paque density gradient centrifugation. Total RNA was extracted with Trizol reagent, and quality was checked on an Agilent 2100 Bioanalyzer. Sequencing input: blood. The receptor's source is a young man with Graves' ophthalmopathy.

The DNA is TGTGCCAGCAGCTTAAACGGACCCCTCGATACGCAGTATTTT. This sequence encodes CASSLNGPLDTQYF. This chain joins TRBV28 to TRBJ2-3; the D gene cannot be resolved reliably. The germline ends are 16 bases apart after V is trimmed by 6 bases and J by 6 bases. The germline V gene encodes CDR1 MDHEN and CDR2 SYDVKM. From the cysteine through the phenylalanine, the CDR3 covers 14 amino acids. Just CDR3 DNA is preserved here, 42 bases in frame from base 1. Reference TRBV28 and TRBJ2-3 genes cover what lies past the CDR3, so the full variable domain is DVKVTQSSRYLVKRTGEKVFLECVQDMDHENMFWYRQDPGLGLRLIYFSYDVKMKEKGDIPEGYSVSREKKERFSLILESASTNQTSMYLCASSLNGPLDTQYFGPGTRLTVL.